Here is one T cell receptor beta chain with its context. V was shortened by 4 bases and J by 7 bases, with 14 bases between the two germline ends. The CDR3 has 13 amino acids. The germline V gene has CDR1 SGHDT and CDR2 YYEEEE. In the original analysis: Amplification with reference gene primers provided the estimates of nucleated cell counts. Sequenced by immunoSEQ multiplex PCR; TCRdb stores in-frame clones only, minus some. The D gene and trimming were derived from the DNA, and the V and J assignments and clone size from that table. The sample holds about 170,000 clones, 82% seen once. The data are from a study of blood T cell repertoires in COVID-19. Study-wide context: There were acute and convalescent COVID-19 samples, and they came from the United States, Italy and Spain. T cells, B-cell-depleted T cells, or PBMCs supplied cDNA or gDNA.

The chain joins TRBV5-6 to TRBJ1-2; D gene uncertain. The receptor's source is an elderly woman with acute or convalescent COVID-19. Source material: peripheral blood. CDR3 sequence: CASSQFRSGGYTF. As DNA, the CDR3 is TGTGCCAGCAGCCAATTTCGGAGTGGTGGCTACACCTTC.